This entry features one TCR beta chain sequence. This CDR3 contains 15 residues. V dropped 9 bases and J dropped 6 bases, with 20 bases sitting between them. Germline CDR1 reads MNHEY; CDR2 reads SMNVEV (reference sequence). This entry belongs to a study of blood T cell repertoires in COVID-19. Here immunoSEQ multiplex PCR was the method, and the copy in TCRdb shows in-frame clones only, minus some. Among about 180,000 clones listed, around 80% were seen once. The V gene is TRBV27, the J gene TRBJ2-2; D unclear. The sample consisted of peripheral blood. The TCR originated in a woman aged 40 to 55 with COVID-19, enrolled during active disease. CDR3 DNA: TGTGCCAGTAGTCCCACCCTTCTCCTAGCCGGGGAGCTGTTTTTT. Residues: CASSPTLLLAGELFF.